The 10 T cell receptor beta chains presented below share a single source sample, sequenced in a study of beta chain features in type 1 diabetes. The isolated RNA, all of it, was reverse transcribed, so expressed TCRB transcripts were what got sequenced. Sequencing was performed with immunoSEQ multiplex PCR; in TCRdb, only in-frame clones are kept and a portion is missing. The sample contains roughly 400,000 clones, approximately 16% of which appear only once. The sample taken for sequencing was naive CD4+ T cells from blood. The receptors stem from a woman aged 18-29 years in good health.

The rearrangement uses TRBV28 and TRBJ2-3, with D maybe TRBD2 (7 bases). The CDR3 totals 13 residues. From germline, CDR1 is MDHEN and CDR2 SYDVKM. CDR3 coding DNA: TGTGCGGGGGGGCGGGATAGCACAGATACGCAGTATTTT. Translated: CAGGRDSTDTQYF.

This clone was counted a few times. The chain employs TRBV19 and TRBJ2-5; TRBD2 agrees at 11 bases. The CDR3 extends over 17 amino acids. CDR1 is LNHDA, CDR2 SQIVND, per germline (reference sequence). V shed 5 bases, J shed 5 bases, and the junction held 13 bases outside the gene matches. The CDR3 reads CASSRRTSGRRGETQYF. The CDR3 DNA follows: TGTGCCAGTAGTCGACGAACTAGCGGGAGAAGGGGTGAGACCCAGTACTTC.

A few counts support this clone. CDR3 region: CASRPPTGGLTEAFF. DNA of the CDR3: TGTGCCAGCAGGCCCCCCACAGGGGGACTCACTGAAGCTTTCTTT. The chain carries TRBV28 and TRBJ1-1; TRBD1 agrees at 8 bases. This CDR3 region has 15 residues. The V gene end was trimmed by 6 bases and the J gene end by 4 bases; junction bases not matched to a gene: 10. The germline V gene has CDR1 MDHEN and CDR2 SYDVKM.

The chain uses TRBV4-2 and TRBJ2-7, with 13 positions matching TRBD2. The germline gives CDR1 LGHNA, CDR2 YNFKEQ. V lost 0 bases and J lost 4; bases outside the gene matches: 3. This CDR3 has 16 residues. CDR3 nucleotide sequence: TGTGCCAGCAGCCAAGAAGGACTAGCGGGAGAATACGAGCAGTACTTC. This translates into CASSQEGLAGEYEQYF.

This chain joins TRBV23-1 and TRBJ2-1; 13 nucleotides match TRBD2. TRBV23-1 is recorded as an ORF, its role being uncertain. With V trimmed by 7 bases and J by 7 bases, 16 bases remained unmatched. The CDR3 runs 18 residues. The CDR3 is CASTPRTSGRGRMNEQFF. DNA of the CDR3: TGCGCCAGCACCCCGCGGACTAGCGGGAGAGGTAGGATGAATGAGCAGTTCTTC.

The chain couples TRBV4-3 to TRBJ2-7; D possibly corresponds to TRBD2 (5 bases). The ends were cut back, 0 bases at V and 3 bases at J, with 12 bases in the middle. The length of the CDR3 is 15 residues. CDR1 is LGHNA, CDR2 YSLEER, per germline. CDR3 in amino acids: CASSQELGQNYEQYF. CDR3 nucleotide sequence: TGCGCCAGCAGCCAAGAACTAGGCCAGAACTACGAGCAGTACTTC.

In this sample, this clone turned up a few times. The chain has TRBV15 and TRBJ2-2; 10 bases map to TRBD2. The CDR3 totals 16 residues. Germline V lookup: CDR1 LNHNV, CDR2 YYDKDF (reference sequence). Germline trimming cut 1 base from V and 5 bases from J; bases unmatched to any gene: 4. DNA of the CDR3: TGTGCCACCAGCAGAGGCCTAGCGGGAGTAACCGGGGAGCTGTTTTTT. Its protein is CATSRGLAGVTGELFF.

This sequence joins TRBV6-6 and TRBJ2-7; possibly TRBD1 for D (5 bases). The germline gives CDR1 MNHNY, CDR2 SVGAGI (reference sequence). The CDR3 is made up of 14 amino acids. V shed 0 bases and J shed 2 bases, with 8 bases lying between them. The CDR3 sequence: CASSYSTATYEQYF. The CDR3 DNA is TGTGCCAGCAGTTACTCGACAGCCACCTACGAGCAGTACTTC.

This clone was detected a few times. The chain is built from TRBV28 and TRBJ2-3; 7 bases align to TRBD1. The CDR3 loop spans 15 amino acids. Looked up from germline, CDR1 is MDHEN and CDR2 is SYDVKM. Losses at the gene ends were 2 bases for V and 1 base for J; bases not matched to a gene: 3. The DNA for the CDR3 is TGTGCCAGCAGTTTACAGGGGGTCGGCACAGATACGCAGTATTTT. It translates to CASSLQGVGTDTQYF.

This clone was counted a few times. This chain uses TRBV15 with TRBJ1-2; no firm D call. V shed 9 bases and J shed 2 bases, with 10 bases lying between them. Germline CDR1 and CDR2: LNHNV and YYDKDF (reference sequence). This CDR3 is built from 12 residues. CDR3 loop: CATRGSNYGYTF. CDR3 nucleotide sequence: TGTGCCACGCGGGGTAGCAACTATGGCTACACCTTC. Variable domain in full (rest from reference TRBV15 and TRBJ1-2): DAMVIQNPRYQVTQFGKPVTLSCSQTLNHNVMYWYQQKSSQAPKLLFHYYDKDFNNEADTPDNFQSRRPNTSFCFLDIRSPGLGDTAMYLCATRGSNYGYTFGSGTRLTVV.